The T cell receptor (beta chain) under discussion was sequenced for a study of T-cell memory formation after mild COVID-19. TCRdb ran MiXCR on the 5' RACE reads and lists one entry per CDR3 protein. This table holds about 350,000 distinct CDR3 sequences, approximately 29% found once. Trimming stripped 0 bases from V and 0 bases from J, with 13 bases between. The CDR3 contains 16 residues. Germline CDR1 DFQATT, CDR2 SNEGSKA (reference sequence). Findings and limits, study-wide: Specificity for SARS-CoV-2 was not confirmed among the second-wave clones peaking on day 37. Day 15 to 85 contractors were CD4/CD8 balanced; later expanders leaned CD4+. CD4+ contracting clones were mainly CM and EM; CD8+ ones, EMRA.

This clonotype was observed at least ten times. The antigen remains undetermined. The sequence was collected from an adult woman who had mild COVID-19 (a few samples of this study predate the infection). Cell type and time point are not known. The sequencing input was PBMCs or a T cell subset sorted from them (not recorded which). The chain employs TRBV20-1 and TRBJ2-3; a weak D match, TRBD2 (5 bases). This chain's CDR3 is CSARDPERPSTDTQYF. The CDR3 coding sequence is TGCAGTGCTAGAGATCCGGAGCGGCCTAGCACAGATACGCAGTATTTT.